This T cell receptor beta chain was documented in a study of T cells in Graves' hyperthyroidism and ophthalmopathy. Amplified regions were TCR beta CDR3 sequences from RNA transcripts. The HTBI set primed first-round TCR CDR3 RT-PCR. TCRdb re-called the multiplex PCR reads with MiXCR, one entry per CDR3 protein. The sample lists around 760,000 distinct CDR3 sequences, 30% to 40% seen once, with less than 40% in the top ten. The hyperthyroidism was newly diagnosed and had lasted under 2 months; the patients were aged 18 to 65. Every diagnosis used clinical symptoms, serum thyroxine and TRAb, thyroid ultrasound and orbital computed tomography. General observations from the study: Stable hyperthyroidism was told apart from ophthalmopathy by a model built on 13 V-J features. Ophthalmopathy prediction by the model preceded onset by a median approximately 6.9 months.

This clonotype was seen many times. Its antigen is unknown. Looked up from germline, CDR1 is LGHNA and CDR2 is YNFKEQ. CDR3 length: 14 residues. V lost 1 base, J lost 3 bases, and 3 bases stayed unmatched. The clonotype originates from a woman between 35 and 50 years old with Graves' hyperthyroidism. The sequenced material came from blood. The V call is TRBV4-2, the J call TRBJ2-7; 7 positions agree with TRBD1. The chain's CDR3 is CASSQGTGVYEQYF. CDR3 sequence (DNA): TGTGCCAGCAGCCAAGGCACAGGGGTCTACGAGCAGTACTTC.